A single sample gave rise to the 29 T cell receptor beta chains below, sequenced in a study of shared clonotypes between healthy human individuals. Assay used: immunoSEQ multiplex PCR; TCRdb lists only in-frame clones, some missing. The sample gives around 750,000 clones, 74% of which show up once; about 1.7% is in the top ten. Sequences were obtained from memory CD4+ T cells sorted from blood. Subset specified: CD45RA-negative fraction. These receptors were collected from a woman aged 25 to 39 in good health.

This clone has a count of ten or more. As DNA, the CDR3 is TGTGCCAGCAGAAAAACAGGGGGCGCAAGGGCCGGGGAGCTGTTTTTT. Amino acid sequence: CASRKTGGARAGELFF. The chain employs TRBV28 and TRBJ2-2; 9 nucleotides match TRBD1. Germline CDR1 MDHEN, CDR2 SYDVKM. Losses at the gene ends were 6 bases for V and 6 bases for J; bases not matched to a gene: 11. This CDR3 has 16 residues.

This clone was counted once. The J gene is TRBJ2-3, the V gene TRBV13; 7 bases are shared with TRBD2. The V gene's germline CDR1 is PRHDT and CDR2 FYEKMQ (reference sequence). With V trimmed by 5 bases and J by 2 bases, 25 bases remained unmatched. There are 21 residues in the CDR3. The CDR3, as DNA: TGTGCCAGCAGCCCACCCCCGCTTAGGCCCTCAACTAGCGAACACACAGATACGCAGTATTTT. Translated: CASSPPPLRPSTSEHTDTQYF. Supplemented by reference TRBV13 and TRBJ2-3, the full variable domain reads AAGVIQSPRHLIKEKRETATLKCYPIPRHDTVYWYQQGPGQDPQFLISFYEKMQSDKGSIPDRFSAQQFSDYHSELNMSSLELGDSALYFCASSPPPLRPSTSEHTDTQYFGPGTRLTVL.

The chain combines TRBV10-3 with TRBJ1-2, with 8 nucleotides matching TRBD1. The CDR3 consists of 15 residues. V shed 2 bases and J 4 bases; nucleotides not matched to a gene: 6. CDR1 and CDR2 (germline): ENHRY, SYGVKD. The CDR3 DNA follows: TGTGCCATCAGTGAGCCGGAGACAGGGGCCTATGGCTACACCTTC. Its translation: CAISEPETGAYGYTF.

This rearrangement joins TRBV27 to TRBJ2-5; 11 bases are a match to TRBD2. In germline, CDR1 is MNHEY, CDR2 SMNVEV (reference sequence). V trimming: 4 bases; J trimming: 4 bases; junction bases outside the gene matches: 5. The CDR3 is 15 amino acids. DNA of the CDR3: TGTGCCAGCAGTTCCTTAGCGGGAGGGACAGAGACCCAGTACTTC. Translating gives CASSSLAGGTETQYF.

This sequence joins TRBV11-2 and TRBJ2-7; possible D gene TRBD1, 5 bases. This CDR3 has 11 residues. The V gene's germline CDR1 is SGHAT and CDR2 FQNNGV. Trimming stripped 5 bases from V and 6 bases from J, with 8 bases between. For the CDR3, the DNA is TGTGCCAGCAGCCGACAGTTCGAGCAGTACTTC. Translating gives CASSRQFEQYF.

The CDR3 region has the DNA TGCGCCAGCAGCTTGGGGACTTGGGCCACTGAAGCTTTCTTT. Its protein is CASSLGTWATEAFF. This chain connects TRBV5-1 to TRBJ1-1; D remains unclear. Trimming shortened V by 0 bases and J by 4 bases, and 10 bases separated the two germline ends. Germline V gene lookup returns CDR1 SGHRS and CDR2 YFSETQ. CDR3 length: 14 residues. Combining the CDR3 with reference TRBV5-1 and TRBJ1-1 gives the whole variable domain KAGVTQTPRYLIKTRGQQVTLSCSPISGHRSVSWYQQTPGQGLQFLFEYFSETQRNKGNFPGRFSGRQFSNSRSEMNVSTLELGDSALYLCASSLGTWATEAFFGQGTRLTVV.

In regard to this clone: This CDR3 is also generated by other DNA sequences in the sample. In DNA, the CDR3 is TGTGCCAGCTCGCCGCAAGAGACCCAGTACTTC. This gives the protein CASSPQETQYF. The V gene is TRBV18, the J gene TRBJ2-5; D remains unclear. The CDR3 spans 11 residues. The ends were cut back, 6 bases at V and 2 bases at J, with 4 bases in the middle. Per germline, CDR1 KGHSH and CDR2 LQKENI.

V gene TRBV10-2 combines with J gene TRBJ2-7; 11 bases match TRBD1. Germline loops: CDR1 WSHSY, CDR2 SAAADI. The V segment lost 2 bases and the J segment 2 bases; nucleotides outside the gene matches: 2. The CDR3 sequence is 15 residues long. The CDR3 loop is CASSEPGQGAYEQYF. In DNA, the CDR3 is TGCGCCAGCAGTGAGCCGGGACAGGGGGCCTACGAGCAGTACTTC.

Remarks on this clone: The same CDR3 also results from other DNA sequences found in this sample. This sequence joins TRBV6-5 and TRBJ2-7, with D maybe TRBD2 (6 bases). This CDR3 has 15 residues. V lost 5 bases and J 2 bases, leaving 16 bases between the germline ends. Per the germline V gene, CDR1 is MNHEY and CDR2 is SVGAGI. The CDR3 sequence is CASSAAGTPTYEQYF. CDR3 nucleotides: TGTGCCAGCAGTGCCGCCGGGACTCCGACCTACGAGCAGTACTTC.

V is TRBV19 and J is TRBJ2-3; 9 bases are a match to TRBD2. CDR1 and CDR2 from the germline V gene are LNHDA and SQIVND (reference sequence). The CDR3 length is 13 residues. V was pared by 10 bases and J by 3 bases, with 5 bases of the junction left unmatched. DNA for the CDR3: TGTGCCACTGGGACTAGCCCGACAGATACGCAGTATTTT. Its translation is CATGTSPTDTQYF.

This chain links TRBV6-1 with TRBJ1-5, with D uncertain. CDR3 length: 15 amino acids. CDR1 and CDR2 (germline): MNHNS, SASEGT. The V end lost 4 bases, the J end lost 1 base, and 11 bases lay between the germline ends. Written as DNA, the CDR3 is TGTGCCAGCAGTGGCTTCAAACAGAGCAATCAGCCCCAGCATTTT. This codes for CASSGFKQSNQPQHF.

The chain carries TRBV5-4 and TRBJ2-7, with 8 bases fitting TRBD2. CDR1 SGHNT and CDR2 YYREEE come from the germline V gene (reference sequence). The CDR3 runs 14 residues. Trimming took 2 bases from V and 4 from J; bases not matched to a gene: 5. The CDR3 here is CASSFRGGTYEQYF. As DNA, the CDR3 is TGTGCCAGCAGCTTCCGGGGGGGGACTTACGAGCAGTACTTC.

The CDR3 DNA is TGTGCCAGCAGTTCCGGGGACACCGGGGAGCTGTTTTTT. Protein sequence: CASSSGDTGELFF. This chain uses TRBV28 with TRBJ2-2; TRBD2 is a possible D gene (5 bases). Germline lookup yields CDR1 MDHEN and CDR2 SYDVKM. This CDR3 spans 13 amino acids. V lost 4 bases and J lost 3, with 6 bases in between.

This clone was counted between two and nine times. The sample holds other DNA sequences that translate to the same CDR3. The chain employs TRBV19 and TRBJ2-5; D unclear. Germline CDR1 and CDR2: LNHDA and SQIVND (reference sequence). This CDR3 is built from 13 residues. The ends were cut back, 4 bases at V and 0 bases at J, with 6 bases in the middle. Written as DNA, the CDR3 is TGTGCCAGTAGTACCCAGTACCAAGAGACCCAGTACTTC. Translating it yields CASSTQYQETQYF.

This clone was recorded at least ten times. In nucleotides, the CDR3 is TGCAGTGCTAGTTTGGGGAAAAAAGCTTTCTTT. Encoded protein: CSASLGKKAFF. The chain carries TRBV20-1 and TRBJ1-1; no clear D gene. The CDR3 consists of 11 residues. V lost 3 bases, J lost 9 bases, and 11 bases lay in between. Germline V lookup: CDR1 DFQATT, CDR2 SNEGSKA (reference sequence).

This clone has a handful of counts. The chain couples TRBV10-1 to TRBJ2-2; 7 bases align to TRBD1. The CDR3 runs to 15 residues. V shed 2 bases, J shed 4 bases, and the junction held 4 bases outside the gene matches. Germline V gene sequence: CDR1 WNHNN, CDR2 SYGVQD (reference sequence). The CDR3 loop is CASSEHRGGTGELFF. The CDR3 bases are TGCGCCAGCAGTGAGCACAGGGGTGGCACCGGGGAGCTGTTTTTT.

The chain combines TRBV21-1 with TRBJ2-5; the D call in the table, TRBD2, was not verified against the DNA. TRBV21-1 is classified as a pseudogene. The CDR3 is made up of 13 amino acids. CDR3 protein: CASSKRLRETQYF. DNA for the CDR3: TGTGCCAGCAGCAAACGTTTGCGAGAGACCCAGTACTTC.

V is TRBV27 and J is TRBJ2-7, with 14 bases that match TRBD2. Trimming removed 4 bases from V and 4 bases from J; junction bases left unmatched: 6. This CDR3 region has 16 residues. The germline gives CDR1 MNHEY, CDR2 SMNVEV (reference sequence). In DNA, the CDR3 is TGTGCCAGCAGTTGGGGACTAGCGGGAGCGTGGTACGAGCAGTACTTC. The encoded protein is CASSWGLAGAWYEQYF.

The gene calls are TRBV7-6 and TRBJ2-1, with 9 bases fitting TRBD2. Germline V gives CDR1 SGHVS, CDR2 FNYEAQ. The CDR3 runs to 13 residues. Trimming took 6 bases from V and 5 from J; bases not matched to a gene: 2. The chain's CDR3 is CASRRLADNEQFF. The CDR3 coding sequence is TGTGCCAGCAGACGACTAGCGGACAATGAGCAGTTCTTC.

This clone was counted at least ten times. The rearrangement links TRBV25-1 to TRBJ2-3; D gene unclear. Trimming stripped 2 bases from V and 5 bases from J, with 8 bases between. Germline V gives CDR1 MGHDK, CDR2 SYGVNS. This CDR3 comprises 13 residues. The CDR3 region is CASSEVAGDTQYF. The CDR3, as DNA: TGTGCCAGCAGTGAAGTCGCAGGAGATACGCAGTATTTT.

In this sample, this clone turned up once. The J gene is TRBJ2-7, the V gene TRBV7-8; 8 nucleotides align to TRBD1. V shed 0 bases and J 1 base; nucleotides not matched to a gene: 5. The CDR3 spans 16 residues. Germline assignment: CDR1 SGHVS and CDR2 FQNEAQ. CDR3 amino acids: CASSLAGDRLSYEQYF. The CDR3 DNA reads as TGTGCCAGCAGCTTAGCAGGGGACAGGCTATCCTACGAGCAGTACTTC.

This clone was detected only a few times. The chain joins TRBV7-9 to TRBJ2-3; possibly TRBD1 for D (5 bases). Germline CDR1 SEHNR, CDR2 FQNEAQ (reference sequence). The CDR3 is 15 residues long. V lost 5 bases, J lost 2 bases, and 14 bases lay in between. Here the CDR3 DNA reads TGTGCCAGCAGCAGGACACTCCTCAACACAGATACGCAGTATTTT. Residues: CASSRTLLNTDTQYF.

This clone was seen just once. A far larger clone differs by one base, so this is likely a read error. The chain has TRBV5-4 and TRBJ2-6; D is uncertain. Germline V lookup: CDR1 SGHNT, CDR2 YYREEE (reference sequence). Deletions cut 1 base from V and 3 bases from J, with 2 bases between. CDR3 length equals 13 residues. The CDR3 sequence: CASSLFGANVLTF. The CDR3 DNA follows: TGTGCCAGCAGCTTGTTTGGGGCCAACGTCCTGACTTTC.

The rearrangement joins TRBV10-1 to TRBJ2-7, with 9 bases identical to TRBD2. CDR1 is WNHNN, CDR2 SYGVQD, per germline (reference sequence). The CDR3 sequence is 14 residues long. V lost 4 bases to trimming and J lost 3 bases; unmatched junction nucleotides: 4. The chain's CDR3 is CASSASGNRYEQYF. CDR3 DNA sequence: TGCGCCAGCAGTGCTAGCGGGAATCGCTACGAGCAGTACTTC.

This clone was seen more than once but under ten times. This chain connects TRBV10-2 to TRBJ2-1, with 7 bases identical to TRBD1. CDR3 length equals 13 residues. The V gene's germline CDR1 is WSHSY and CDR2 SAAADI. Trimming at V came to 6 bases and at J to 8 bases, leaving 7 bases not matched to a gene. CDR3 residues: CASRSGQLHEQFF. CDR3 nucleotide sequence: TGCGCCAGCAGGTCGGGACAGTTACATGAGCAGTTCTTC.

The rearrangement links TRBV18 to TRBJ2-5, with D perhaps matching TRBD1 or TRBD2 (6 bases each). The CDR3 length is 15 residues. Trimming cost V 4 bases and J 1 base, with 13 bases left between them. Germline CDR1 is KGHSH and CDR2 is LQKENI. CDR3 protein: CASSLTGGAQETQYF. CDR3 DNA sequence: TGTGCCAGCTCACTGACAGGAGGGGCCCAAGAGACCCAGTACTTC.

The gene calls are TRBV5-8 and TRBJ1-2; the match to TRBD1 covers 7 bases. The germline gives CDR1 SGHTS, CDR2 YDEGEE. This CDR3 has 14 amino acids. The ends lost 5 bases at V and 5 bases at J; junction bases unmatched: 9. CDR3 region: CASRKTGSGYGYTF. In nucleotides, the CDR3 is TGTGCCAGCAGAAAGACAGGGTCGGGATATGGCTACACCTTC.

Note on this clone: The sample contains more than one DNA sequence encoding this CDR3. The gene calls are TRBV11-3 and TRBJ2-1; 11 nucleotides align to TRBD2. Trimming at V came to 5 bases and at J to 4 bases, leaving 1 base not matched to a gene. Germline V gene sequence: CDR1 SGHNT, CDR2 YENEEA. The CDR3 consists of 14 residues. The CDR3 region is CASSLAGGYNEQFF. CDR3 nucleotides: TGTGCCAGCAGCCTAGCGGGGGGTTACAATGAGCAGTTCTTC.

This clone was detected only once. The V gene is TRBV2, the J gene TRBJ2-7; 12 bases are shared with TRBD1. CDR3 length: 14 residues. Germline values: CDR1 SNHLY, CDR2 FYNNEI. After removal of 6 bases from V and 5 bases from J, the junction contained 5 bases not matched to a gene. Written as DNA, the CDR3 is TGTGCCAGCAGAACCGGGACAGGGGGCAACGAGCAGTACTTC. It codes for CASRTGTGGNEQYF.